One and the same sample provided the 9 T cell receptor beta chains below, sequenced in a study of graft-versus-host responses after intestinal transplantation. The method was immunoSEQ multiplex PCR; TCRdb's version includes in-frame clones alone and lacks a portion of them. The data hold approximately 110,000 clones, with 85% to 95% observed a single time. No antigen has been assigned to these receptors. The sample in question was unstimulated CD8+ T cells sorted from spleen or lymph node cells, obtained before transplant. Source of these receptors: a human donor who was the organ donor for an intestinal transplant.

The CDR3 region is CASSAMGYNEQFF. For the CDR3, the DNA is TGTGCCAGCAGTGCTATGGGATACAATGAGCAGTTCTTC. This chain links TRBV2 with TRBJ2-1; D uncertain. The CDR3 is made up of 13 amino acids. CDR1 is SNHLY and CDR2 is FYNNEI in the germline V gene. Trimming pared 4 bases from V and 4 bases from J, leaving 8 bases between.

As to this clone: The same CDR3 also results from other DNA sequences found in this sample. The V call is TRBV27, the J call TRBJ1-5; 7 bases map to TRBD1. The CDR3 totals 14 residues. Per germline, CDR1 MNHEY and CDR2 SMNVEV (reference sequence). Trimming took 3 bases from V and 1 from J; bases not matched to a gene: 0. CDR3 bases: TGTGCCAGCAGTTTCAGGGGGAGCAATCAGCCCCAGCATTTT. Protein: CASSFRGSNQPQHF.

The chain is built from TRBV11-1 and TRBJ2-7; D unclear. The germline gives CDR1 SGHAT, CDR2 FQDESV (reference sequence). V was cut by 5 bases and J by 4 bases, with 15 bases left in between. This CDR3 is built from 14 residues. CDR3 DNA: TGTGCCAGCAGCCTCGGACGGTCGCCTTACGAGCAGTACTTC. This translates into CASSLGRSPYEQYF.

The V call is TRBV28, the J call TRBJ1-1; TRBD1 is a possible D gene (6 bases). Trimming pared 3 bases from V and 0 bases from J, leaving 17 bases between. This CDR3 has 17 residues. Germline lookup yields CDR1 MDHEN and CDR2 SYDVKM. The CDR3 loop reads CASSLWRGSHLNTEAFF. The CDR3 region has the DNA TGTGCCAGCAGTTTGTGGAGGGGGTCTCACTTGAACACTGAAGCTTTCTTT.

This clone was detected only a few times. The chain carries TRBV4-2 and TRBJ1-3; D uncertain. The V end was cut by 1 base, the J end by 0 bases, with 10 bases between. The CDR3 consists of 16 residues. Per the germline V gene, CDR1 is LGHNA and CDR2 is YNFKEQ. CDR3 loop: CASSQVVEFSGNTIYF. CDR3 bases: TGTGCCAGCAGCCAAGTAGTTGAATTCTCTGGAAACACCATATATTTT.

This chain uses TRBV10-2 with TRBJ1-2; no clear D. V was shortened by 2 bases and J by 7 bases, with 20 bases between the two germline ends. Germline V gene lookup returns CDR1 WSHSY and CDR2 SAAADI. CDR3 length: 16 amino acids. As DNA, the CDR3 is TGCGCCAGCAGTGAGCCCTACAGTTCCGGGTTCAGTGGCTACACCTTC. Translation: CASSEPYSSGFSGYTF.

This clone occurred a few times. The sample contains more than one DNA sequence encoding this CDR3. The rearrangement uses TRBV19 and TRBJ2-7; TRBD1 aligns across 7 bases. The CDR3 covers 13 residues. With V trimmed by 1 base and J by 3 bases, 0 bases remained unmatched. Germline V lookup: CDR1 LNHDA, CDR2 SQIVND (reference sequence). CDR3 region: CASSIAGGYEQYF. The DNA of the CDR3 is TGTGCCAGTAGTATAGCAGGGGGCTACGAGCAGTACTTC.

The V and J genes are TRBV13 and TRBJ1-2; D is perhaps TRBD1 (5 bases). The length of the CDR3 is 16 residues. With 3 bases removed from V and 3 bases from J, the gap between germline ends came to 17 bases. CDR1 is PRHDT and CDR2 is FYEKMQ in the germline V gene (reference sequence). CDR3 amino acids: CASSFSIQVHHYGYTF. The CDR3, as DNA: TGTGCCAGCAGCTTCTCTATACAGGTCCACCACTATGGCTACACCTTC.

This sequence joins TRBV6-4 and TRBJ2-7, with 8 bases aligning to TRBD1. The CDR3 spans 15 residues. Trimming took 2 bases from V and 3 from J; bases not matched to a gene: 6. Germline lookup yields CDR1 MRHNA and CDR2 SNTAGT. As DNA, the CDR3 is TGTGCCAGCAGTGACGAGTACGGGACAGGCTACGAGCAGTACTTC. It translates to CASSDEYGTGYEQYF.